This T cell receptor beta chain was identified in a study of T cell responses to AZD1222 COVID-19 vaccine. Study-wide findings and caveats: With dominance at 160-218 and 743-854, vaccine-associated CD4 TCRs spanned spike. Donors in the cohort were predominantly white British and more often female, and clonal diversity was possibly underestimated.

Here immunoSEQ multiplex PCR was the method, and the copy in TCRdb shows in-frame clones only, minus some. The table records about 190,000 clones, around 94% of them present only once. This clone was seen just once. The antigen remains undetermined. This CDR3 spans 14 amino acids. The germline V and J ends were trimmed by 7 bases and 8 bases, with 17 bases remaining between them. CDR1 is LNHDA and CDR2 is SQIVND in the germline V gene (reference sequence). The specimen comprised peripheral blood, sampled on day 0 of AZD1222 vaccination. The TCR was taken from an adult in good health. This sequence joins TRBV19 and TRBJ1-4, with D perhaps TRBD1 (6 bases). The CDR3: CASTSLGADEKLFF. The CDR3 nucleotides read TGTGCCAGTACCTCTTTGGGGGCGGACGAAAAACTGTTTTTT.